A selection of T cell receptor beta chains follows, all from one sample in a study of human T cells and chemical hapten exposure. TCRdb reprocessed the RACE reads with MiXCR, giving one entry per CDR3 protein. Of 330,000 or so distinct CDR3 sequences in the sample, nearly 6.5% were seen once. The material sequenced was whole blood, taken in connection with sensitization to the hapten diphenylcyclopropenone (DPC). The receptors here all came from a woman between 18 and 30 years old with alopecia areata. Some clones in this sample may be carry-over from other donors' samples. The CDR3 runs from the conserved cysteine through the conserved F or W. D genes are given only for firm matches. Expanded clones get a size class; other rows say once, few or many, or leave the size out.

few	NA	TRBV5-1	TRBJ2-1	TGCGCCAGCAGCTTGGATAGTGGAGATGGTTTCAAAAACAATGAGCAGTTCTTC	CASSLDSGDGFKNNEQFF
many	TRBD1	TRBV7-9	TRBJ1-6	TGTGCCAGCAGCCAGGGACAGGGGGCAGATAATTCACCCCTCCACTTT	CASSQGQGADNSPLHF
few	TRBD2	TRBV20-1	TRBJ2-3	TGCAGTGCCCTAACTAGCGGATACACAGATACGCAGTATTTT	CSALTSGYTDTQYF
many	NA	TRBV3-1	TRBJ2-7	TGTGCCAGCAGCCAAGAATTGTCCGAATCCTACGAGCAGTACTTC	CASSQELSESYEQYF
many	NA	TRBV7-2	TRBJ2-5	TGTGCCAGCAGACGCGGGACAGAGCAAGAGACCCAGTACTTC	CASRRGTEQETQYF
NA	TRBD1	TRBV7-3	TRBJ2-5	TGTGCCAGCAGCCCCAACGACAGGGGAGCTGGAGAGACCCAGTACTTC	CASSPNDRGAGETQYF
many	TRBD1	TRBV3-1	TRBJ1-1	TGTGCCAGCAGCCAACCGGGGGGACAGGGCGCTTTT	CASSQPGGQGAF
few	NA	TRBV7-6	TRBJ2-7	TGTGCCAGCAGCTTAACACCTCCTTCGGTCCAACCCTCCTACGAGCAGTACTTC	CASSLTPPSVQPSYEQYF
many	NA	TRBV6-5	TRBJ1-4	TGTGCCAGCAATCCGACAGCAACGAATGAAAAACTGTTTTTT	CASNPTATNEKLFF
few	NA	TRBV4-3	TRBJ1-1	TGCGCCAGCAGCCAAGAACGGTCCAGGAACACTGAAGCTTTCTTT	CASSQERSRNTEAFF
NA	TRBD2	TRBV7-6	TRBJ2-1	TGTGCCAGCAGCGCGACTCTAGGACTAGCGGGGATCAATGAGCAGTTCTTC	CASSATLGLAGINEQFF
few	NA	TRBV7-9	TRBJ1-1	TGTGCCAGCAGCTTACCCCCGCGCACTGAAGCTTTCTTT	CASSLPPRTEAFF
NA	TRBD2	TRBV9	TRBJ2-1	TGTGCCAGCAGCCCCTCACTAGCGGGAGCCTACAATGAGCAGTTCTTC	CASSPSLAGAYNEQFF
NA	NA	TRBV7-8	TRBJ1-1	TGTGCCAGCAGCTTAGCGGTACCCGCGAACACTGAAGCTTTCTTT	CASSLAVPANTEAFF
NA	NA	TRBV15	TRBJ1-6	TGTGCCACCAGCAGAGAAGGGGGTTGGAATTCACCCCTCCACTTT	CATSREGGWNSPLHF
many	NA	TRBV28	TRBJ2-7	TGTGCCAGCAGCGGGGGACAGATTTTCTACGAGCAGTACTTC	CASSGGQIFYEQYF
NA	NA	TRBV20-1	TRBJ2-5	TGCAGTGCTAGCCAGAGATACGCAGAGACCCAGTACTTC	CSASQRYAETQYF
many	NA	TRBV7-2	TRBJ1-5	TGTGCCAGCAGCCAAAATAGCAATCAGCCCCAGCATTTT	CASSQNSNQPQHF
many	TRBD1	TRBV20-1	TRBJ1-6	TGCAGTGCTCTTCCGGGACAGGAAAATTCACCCCTCCACTTT	CSALPGQENSPLHF
many	NA	TRBV6-5	TRBJ1-1	TGTGCCAGCAGTTACCGGCTTGGGTACGCTGAAGCTTTCTTT	CASSYRLGYAEAFF
few	NA	TRBV24-1	TRBJ2-1	TGTGCCACTCTCGGGAAGGGAAGCTCCTACAATGAGCAGTTCTTC	CATLGKGSSYNEQFF
many	NA	TRBV12-3/TRBV12-4	TRBJ1-6	TGTGCCAGCAGGACTGGCGGGAGCTTGGAATCACCCCTCCACTTT	CASRTGGSLESPLHF
NA	NA	TRBV20-1	TRBJ1-5	TGCAGTGCTAGAGCAGGGGATGGGGGTCAGCCCCAGCATTTT	CSARAGDGGQPQHF
few	TRBD2	TRBV7-8	TRBJ2-1	TGTGCCAGCAGCGGGAGCGGGGGGGACAATGAGCAGTTCTTC	CASSGSGGDNEQFF
few	TRBD2	TRBV12-3/TRBV12-4	TRBJ2-1	TGTGCCAGCAGTCCTTTCGGCGCGAGGCGGGGGGTAGGCAATGAGCAGTTCTTC	CASSPFGARRGVGNEQFF
few	TRBD1	TRBV6-6	TRBJ1-5	TGTGCCAGCAGTTACCCCGGACAGGGGGCCGGTCAGCCCCAGCATTTT	CASSYPGQGAGQPQHF
NA	TRBD2	TRBV9	TRBJ2-3	TGTGCCAGCAGCCCTTTTAGCGGGGACACAGATACGCAGTATTTT	CASSPFSGDTDTQYF
NA	TRBD2	TRBV3-1	TRBJ2-3	TGTGCCAGCAGCCGAGCGGGGGGGCAAGATACGCAGTATTTT	CASSRAGGQDTQYF
NA	NA	TRBV24-1	TRBJ2-6	TGTGCCACCAGTGGCGCCTCTGGGGCCAACGTCCTGACTTTC	CATSGASGANVLTF
many	NA	TRBV9	TRBJ2-3	TGTGCCAGCAGCCCCAGCAGAAGGGCAGATACGCAGTATTTT	CASSPSRRADTQYF
many	NA	TRBV2	TRBJ2-3	TGTGCCAGCAGTTCGCGGGGACCCCGACGCGGTACGCAGTATTTT	CASSSRGPRRGTQYF
many	NA	TRBV12-3/TRBV12-4	TRBJ1-1	TGTGCCAGCAGTTTAGGATCCGGGGTGGGCACTGAAGCTTTCTTT	CASSLGSGVGTEAFF
few	NA	TRBV7-8	TRBJ1-6	TGTGCCAGCAGCTTAGTGGTGCAGGGAGGCTCACCCCTCCACTTT	CASSLVVQGGSPLHF
NA	NA	TRBV5-1	TRBJ2-7	TGCGCCAGCAGCTTGGAAGCGATATACTACGAGCAGTACTTC	CASSLEAIYYEQYF
NA	TRBD1	TRBV28	TRBJ2-3	TGTGCCAGCAGTTCGACAGGGGGCTTCACAGATACGCAGTATTTT	CASSSTGGFTDTQYF
few	NA	TRBV4-3	TRBJ1-6	TGCGCCAGCAGCCAAGGGGAACGGACGAATTCACCCCTCCACTTT	CASSQGERTNSPLHF
NA	NA	TRBV5-1	TRBJ1-1	TGCGCCAGCACCCCGGCTGAGGGGCCTAGGGCTGAAGCTTTCTTT	CASTPAEGPRAEAFF
few	NA	TRBV3-1	TRBJ1-2	TGTGCCAGCAGCCAGAAGTGGTTTTTTAGCTATGGCTACACCTTC	CASSQKWFFSYGYTF
few	NA	TRBV7-3	TRBJ1-6	TGTGCCAGCAGCCCACAAGGACTTTCGGATTCACCCCTCCACTTT	CASSPQGLSDSPLHF
few	NA	TRBV3-1	TRBJ2-1	TGTGCCAGCAGCCAAGAGTACCTTCCTGAGCAGTTCTTC	CASSQEYLPEQFF
many	TRBD2	TRBV11-2	TRBJ2-3	TGTGCCAGCAGCTGGCCTAAACGGGACTACTTTCGGGATACGCAGTATTTT	CASSWPKRDYFRDTQYF
NA	TRBD2	TRBV27	TRBJ2-7	TGTGCCAGTGTACCACTAGCGGGGACTACGGGGGAGCAGTACTTC	CASVPLAGTTGEQYF
many	NA	TRBV27	TRBJ2-7	TGTGCCAGCAGTCCTCGTCAGTCGCGGTACGAGCAGTACTTC	CASSPRQSRYEQYF
NA	NA	TRBV29-1	TRBJ1-5	TGCAGCGTTGGAGAAGATCGGGGCAATCAGCCCCAGCATTTT	CSVGEDRGNQPQHF
few	TRBD2	TRBV13	TRBJ2-3	TGTGCCAGCAGCTTACGACTAGCGGGAGAGGATACGCAGTATTTT	CASSLRLAGEDTQYF
NA	NA	TRBV6-2/TRBV6-3	TRBJ1-2	TGTGCCAGCACTCTCAGGAACTATGGCTACACCTTC	CASTLRNYGYTF
NA	TRBD1	TRBV4-2	TRBJ1-5	TGTGCCACCGACGGACAGGGAAGCAATCAGCCCCAGCATTTT	CATDGQGSNQPQHF
NA	NA	TRBV6-5	TRBJ2-1	TGTGCCAGCAGGGCTACTATGGGTGAGCAGTTCTTC	CASRATMGEQFF
many	TRBD2	TRBV4-2	TRBJ2-2	TGTGCCAGCAGCCCTACTAGCGGGGGGGCTCGGACCGGGGAGCTGTTTTTT	CASSPTSGGARTGELFF
many	NA	TRBV29-1	TRBJ1-1	TGCAGCGTTTTTCACCCCGGGACACCCAATTCGCCTACACTTGGAGCTTTCTTT	CSVFHPGTPNSPTLGAFF
NA	NA	TRBV7-9	TRBJ1-1	TGTGCCAGCAGCTTAGCACCTGGGATTTACACTGAAGCTTTCTTT	CASSLAPGIYTEAFF
NA	TRBD1	TRBV6-2/TRBV6-3	TRBJ2-7	TGTGCCAGCACCGTAAGACAGGGGAAGAGCGAGCAGTACTTC	CASTVRQGKSEQYF
many	NA	TRBV20-1	TRBJ1-1	TGCAGTGCTAGGATTGGGGACACTGAAGCTTTCTTT	CSARIGDTEAFF
few	TRBD2	TRBV7-9	TRBJ2-3	TGTGCCAGCAGCGTCGGGACTACGACCGCAGATACGCAGTATTTT	CASSVGTTTADTQYF
NA	NA	TRBV7-2	TRBJ1-6	TGTGCCAGCGGGGTGGCTAGCTCCTATAATTCACCCCTCCACTTT	CASGVASSYNSPLHF
many	NA	TRBV20-1	TRBJ1-3	TGCAGTGCTAGAGTCAGCACAGCTGGAAACACCATATATTTT	CSARVSTAGNTIYF
many	TRBD2	TRBV20-1	TRBJ2-2	TGCAGTGCTAGAGGACTAGCTTACACCGGGGAGCTGTTTTTT	CSARGLAYTGELFF